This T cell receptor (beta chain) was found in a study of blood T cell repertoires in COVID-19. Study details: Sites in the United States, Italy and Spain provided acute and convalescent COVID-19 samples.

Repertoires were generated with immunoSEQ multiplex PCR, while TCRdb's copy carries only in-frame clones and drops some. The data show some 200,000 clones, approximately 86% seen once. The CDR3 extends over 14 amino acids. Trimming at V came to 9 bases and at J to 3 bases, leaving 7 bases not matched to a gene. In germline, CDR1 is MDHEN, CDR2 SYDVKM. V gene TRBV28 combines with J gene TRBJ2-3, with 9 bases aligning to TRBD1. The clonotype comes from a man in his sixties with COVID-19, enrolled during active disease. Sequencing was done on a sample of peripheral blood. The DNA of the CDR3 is TGTGCCAGTGTCTGGGGACAGGGTACAGATACGCAGTATTTT. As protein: CASVWGQGTDTQYF. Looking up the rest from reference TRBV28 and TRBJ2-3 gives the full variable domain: DVKVTQSSRYLVKRTGEKVFLECVQDMDHENMFWYRQDPGLGLRLIYFSYDVKMKEKGDIPEGYSVSREKKERFSLILESASTNQTSMYLCASVWGQGTDTQYFGPGTRLTVL.